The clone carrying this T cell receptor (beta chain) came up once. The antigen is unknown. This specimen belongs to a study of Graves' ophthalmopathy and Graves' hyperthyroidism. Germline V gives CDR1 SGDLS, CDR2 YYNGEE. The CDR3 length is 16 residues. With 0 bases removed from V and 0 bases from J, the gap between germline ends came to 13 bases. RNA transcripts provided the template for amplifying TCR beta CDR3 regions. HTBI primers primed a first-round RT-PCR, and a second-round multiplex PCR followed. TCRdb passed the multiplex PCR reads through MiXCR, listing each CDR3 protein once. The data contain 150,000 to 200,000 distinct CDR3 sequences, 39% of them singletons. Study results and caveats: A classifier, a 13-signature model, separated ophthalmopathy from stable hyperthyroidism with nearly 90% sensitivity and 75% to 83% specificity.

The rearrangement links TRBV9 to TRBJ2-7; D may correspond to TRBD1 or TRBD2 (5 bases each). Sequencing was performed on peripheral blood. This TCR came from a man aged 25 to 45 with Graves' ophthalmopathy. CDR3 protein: CASSVVSGAHSYEQYF. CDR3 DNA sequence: TGTGCCAGCAGCGTAGTATCCGGGGCCCACTCCTACGAGCAGTACTTC.